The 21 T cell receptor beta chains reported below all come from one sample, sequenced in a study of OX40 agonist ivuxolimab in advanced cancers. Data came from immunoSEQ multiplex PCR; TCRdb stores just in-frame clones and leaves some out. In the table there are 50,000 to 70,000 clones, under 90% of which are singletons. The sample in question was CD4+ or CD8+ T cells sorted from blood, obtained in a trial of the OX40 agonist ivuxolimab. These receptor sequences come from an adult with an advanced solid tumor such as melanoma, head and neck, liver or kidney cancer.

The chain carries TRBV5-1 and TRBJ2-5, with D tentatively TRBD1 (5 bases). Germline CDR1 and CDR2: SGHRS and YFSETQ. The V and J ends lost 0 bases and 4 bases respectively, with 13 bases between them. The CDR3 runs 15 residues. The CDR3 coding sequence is TGCGCCAGCAGCTTGGGGCAGGGTCTGGGAGAGACCCAGTACTTC. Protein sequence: CASSLGQGLGETQYF.

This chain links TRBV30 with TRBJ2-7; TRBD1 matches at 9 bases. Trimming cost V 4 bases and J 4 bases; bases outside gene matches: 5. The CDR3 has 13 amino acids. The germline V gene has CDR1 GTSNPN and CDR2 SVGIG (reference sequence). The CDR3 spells CAWIRQGEYEQYF. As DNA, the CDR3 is TGTGCCTGGATTAGACAGGGGGAATACGAGCAGTACTTC.

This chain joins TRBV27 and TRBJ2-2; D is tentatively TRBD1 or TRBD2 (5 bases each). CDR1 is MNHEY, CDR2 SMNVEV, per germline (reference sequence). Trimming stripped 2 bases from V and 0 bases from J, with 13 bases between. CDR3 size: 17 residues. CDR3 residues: CASSLRGPNANTGELFF. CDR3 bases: TGTGCCAGCAGTTTAAGGGGACCGAATGCGAACACCGGGGAGCTGTTTTTT.

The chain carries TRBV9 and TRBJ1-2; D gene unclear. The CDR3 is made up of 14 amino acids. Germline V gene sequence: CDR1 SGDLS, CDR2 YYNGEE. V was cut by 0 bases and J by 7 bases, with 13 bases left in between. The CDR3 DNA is TGTGCCAGCAGCGTAGAGGGAAGGGCCAGTGGCTACACCTTC. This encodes CASSVEGRASGYTF.

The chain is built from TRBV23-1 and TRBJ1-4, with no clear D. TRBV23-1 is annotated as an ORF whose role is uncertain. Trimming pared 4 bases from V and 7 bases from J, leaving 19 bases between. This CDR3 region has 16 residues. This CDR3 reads CASSPVGSPGCEKLFF. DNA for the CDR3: TGCGCCAGCAGTCCCGTAGGCTCCCCCGGCTGTGAAAAACTGTTTTTT.

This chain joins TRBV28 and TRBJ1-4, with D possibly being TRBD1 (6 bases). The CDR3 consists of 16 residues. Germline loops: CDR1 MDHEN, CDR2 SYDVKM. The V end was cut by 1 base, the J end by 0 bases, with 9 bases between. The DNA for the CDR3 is TGTGCCAGCAGTTTATCGGGACATTCAACTAATGAAAAACTGTTTTTT. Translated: CASSLSGHSTNEKLFF.

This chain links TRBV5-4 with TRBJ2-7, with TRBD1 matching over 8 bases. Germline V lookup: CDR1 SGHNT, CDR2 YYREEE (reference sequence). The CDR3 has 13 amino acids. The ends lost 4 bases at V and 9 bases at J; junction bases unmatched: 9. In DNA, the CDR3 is TGTGCCAGCAGCGGGCCGGACAGGGAACGGCAGTACTTC. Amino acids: CASSGPDRERQYF.

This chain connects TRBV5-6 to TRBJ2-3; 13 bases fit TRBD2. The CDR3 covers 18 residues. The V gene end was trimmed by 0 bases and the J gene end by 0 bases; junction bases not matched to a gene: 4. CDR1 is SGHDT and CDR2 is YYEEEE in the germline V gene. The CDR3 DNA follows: TGTGCCAGCAGCTTGGGACTAGCGGGGGGCCATAGCACAGATACGCAGTATTTT. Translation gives CASSLGLAGGHSTDTQYF.

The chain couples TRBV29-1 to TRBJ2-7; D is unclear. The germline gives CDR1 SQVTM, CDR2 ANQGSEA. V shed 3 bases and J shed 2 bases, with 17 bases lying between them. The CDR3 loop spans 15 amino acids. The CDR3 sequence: CSVETGRLGPYEQYF. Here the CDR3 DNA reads TGCAGCGTTGAGACCGGCAGGCTGGGTCCCTACGAGCAGTACTTC.

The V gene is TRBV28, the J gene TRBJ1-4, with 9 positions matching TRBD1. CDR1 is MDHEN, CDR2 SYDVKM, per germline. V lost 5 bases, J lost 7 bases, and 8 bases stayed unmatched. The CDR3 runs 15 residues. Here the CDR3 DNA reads TGTGCCAGCAGTCTGGGGACAGGGCAGGCTGAAAAACTGTTTTTT. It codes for CASSLGTGQAEKLFF.

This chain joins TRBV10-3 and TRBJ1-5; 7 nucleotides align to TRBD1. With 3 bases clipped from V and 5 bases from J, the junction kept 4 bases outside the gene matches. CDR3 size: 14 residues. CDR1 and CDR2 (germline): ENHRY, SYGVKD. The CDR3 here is CAISDRGRDQPQHF. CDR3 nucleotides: TGTGCCATCAGTGATAGGGGGCGTGATCAGCCCCAGCATTTT.

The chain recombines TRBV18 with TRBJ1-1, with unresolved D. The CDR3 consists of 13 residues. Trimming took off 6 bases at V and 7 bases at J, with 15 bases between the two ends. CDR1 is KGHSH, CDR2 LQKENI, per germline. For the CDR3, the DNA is TGTGCCAGCTCTCACGGACCTACGTTTGAAGCTTTCTTT. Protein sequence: CASSHGPTFEAFF.

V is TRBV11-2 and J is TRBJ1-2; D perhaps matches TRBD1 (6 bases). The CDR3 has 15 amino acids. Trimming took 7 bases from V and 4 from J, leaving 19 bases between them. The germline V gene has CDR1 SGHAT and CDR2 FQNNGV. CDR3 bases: TGTGCCAGCACCATGGAGGCAGGGGCAATCTATGGCTACACCTTC. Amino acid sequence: CASTMEAGAIYGYTF.

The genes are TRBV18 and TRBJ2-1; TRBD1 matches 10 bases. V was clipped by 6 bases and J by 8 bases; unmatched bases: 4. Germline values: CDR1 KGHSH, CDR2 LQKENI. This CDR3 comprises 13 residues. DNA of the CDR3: TGTGCCAGCTCTCGACAGGGGGCGGATGAGCAGTTCTTC. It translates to CASSRQGADEQFF.

In DNA, the CDR3 is TGTGCCAGCAGCTTAGCGGCCTTCTCCTACGAGCAGTACTTC. It encodes CASSLAAFSYEQYF. This chain joins TRBV7-9 and TRBJ2-7; D not certain. The germline V and J ends were trimmed by 0 bases and 0 bases, with 6 bases remaining between them. The CDR3 extends over 14 amino acids. Germline CDR1 reads SEHNR; CDR2 reads FQNEAQ (reference sequence).

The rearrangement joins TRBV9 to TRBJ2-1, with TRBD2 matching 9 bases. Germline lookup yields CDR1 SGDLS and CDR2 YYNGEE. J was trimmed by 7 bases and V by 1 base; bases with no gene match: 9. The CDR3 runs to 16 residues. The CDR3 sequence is CASSVFVAGAMNEQFF. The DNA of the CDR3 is TGTGCCAGCAGCGTATTCGTAGCGGGAGCTATGAATGAGCAGTTCTTC.

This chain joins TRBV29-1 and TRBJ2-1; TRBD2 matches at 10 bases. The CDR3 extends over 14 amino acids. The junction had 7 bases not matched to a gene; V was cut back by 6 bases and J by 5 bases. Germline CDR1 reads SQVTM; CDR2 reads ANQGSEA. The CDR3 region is CSVGILAGNNEQFF. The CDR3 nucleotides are TGCAGCGTGGGGATACTAGCGGGGAACAATGAGCAGTTCTTC.

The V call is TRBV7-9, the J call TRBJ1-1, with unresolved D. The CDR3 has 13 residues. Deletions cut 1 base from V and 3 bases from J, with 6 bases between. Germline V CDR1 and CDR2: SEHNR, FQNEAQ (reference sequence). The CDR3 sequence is CASSLDGDTEAFF. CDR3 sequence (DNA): TGTGCCAGCAGCTTAGATGGGGACACTGAAGCTTTCTTT.

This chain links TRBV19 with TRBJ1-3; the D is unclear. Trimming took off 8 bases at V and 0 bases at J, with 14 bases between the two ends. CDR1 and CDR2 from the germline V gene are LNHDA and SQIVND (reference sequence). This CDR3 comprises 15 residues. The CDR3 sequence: CASGINRASGNTIYF. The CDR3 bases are TGTGCCAGTGGAATAAACAGAGCCTCTGGAAACACCATATATTTT.

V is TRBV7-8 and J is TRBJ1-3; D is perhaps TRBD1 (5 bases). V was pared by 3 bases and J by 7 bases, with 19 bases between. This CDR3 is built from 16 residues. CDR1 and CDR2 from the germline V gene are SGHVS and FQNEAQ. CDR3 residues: CASSFVEGYSGNTIYF. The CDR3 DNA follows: TGTGCCAGCAGCTTTGTTGAGGGGTATAGCGGGAACACCATATATTTT.

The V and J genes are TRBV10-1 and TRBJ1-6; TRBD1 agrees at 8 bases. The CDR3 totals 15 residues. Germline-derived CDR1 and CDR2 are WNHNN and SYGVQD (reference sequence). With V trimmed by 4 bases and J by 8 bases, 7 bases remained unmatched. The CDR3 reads CASSAGQGRDSPLHF. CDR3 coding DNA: TGCGCCAGCAGTGCCGGACAGGGCAGGGATTCACCCCTCCACTTT.